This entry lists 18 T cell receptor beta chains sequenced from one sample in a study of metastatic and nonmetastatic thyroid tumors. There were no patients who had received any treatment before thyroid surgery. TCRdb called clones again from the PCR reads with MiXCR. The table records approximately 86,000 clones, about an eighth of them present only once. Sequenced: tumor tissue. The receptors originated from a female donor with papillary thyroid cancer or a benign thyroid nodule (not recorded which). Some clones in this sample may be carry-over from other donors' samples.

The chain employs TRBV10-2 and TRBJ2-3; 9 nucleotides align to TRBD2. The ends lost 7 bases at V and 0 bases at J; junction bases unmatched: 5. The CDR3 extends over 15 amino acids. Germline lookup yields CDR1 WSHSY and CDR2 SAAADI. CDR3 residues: CASILAGVSTDTQYF. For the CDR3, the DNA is TGCGCCAGCATTTTAGCGGGAGTCAGCACAGATACGCAGTATTTT.

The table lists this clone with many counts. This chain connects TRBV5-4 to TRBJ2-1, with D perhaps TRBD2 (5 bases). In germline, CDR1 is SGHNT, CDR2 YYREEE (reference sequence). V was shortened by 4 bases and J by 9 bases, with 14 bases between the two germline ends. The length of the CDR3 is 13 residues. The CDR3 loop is CASSPSNAGEQFF. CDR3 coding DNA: TGTGCCAGCAGCCCGTCCAACGCGGGTGAGCAGTTCTTC.

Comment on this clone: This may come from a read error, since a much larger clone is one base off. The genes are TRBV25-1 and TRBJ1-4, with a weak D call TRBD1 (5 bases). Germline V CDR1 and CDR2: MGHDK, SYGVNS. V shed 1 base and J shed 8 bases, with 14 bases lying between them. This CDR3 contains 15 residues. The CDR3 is CASSEWAQWDEKLFF. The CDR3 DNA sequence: TGTGCCAGCAGTGAATGGGCACAGTGGGACGAAAAACTGTTTTTT.

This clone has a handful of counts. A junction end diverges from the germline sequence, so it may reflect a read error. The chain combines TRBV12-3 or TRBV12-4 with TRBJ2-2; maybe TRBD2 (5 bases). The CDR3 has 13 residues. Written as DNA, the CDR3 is TGTGCCAGCAGTTTTCGATTGACCGGGGAGCGGTTTTTT. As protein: CASSFRLTGERFF.

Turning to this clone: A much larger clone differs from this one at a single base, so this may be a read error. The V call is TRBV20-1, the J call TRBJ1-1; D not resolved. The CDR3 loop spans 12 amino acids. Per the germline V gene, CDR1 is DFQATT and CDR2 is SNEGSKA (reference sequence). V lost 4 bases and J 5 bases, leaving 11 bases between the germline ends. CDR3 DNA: TGCAGTGCTATAGAGTGTAATACTGAAGCTTTCTTT. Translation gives CSAIECNTEAFF.

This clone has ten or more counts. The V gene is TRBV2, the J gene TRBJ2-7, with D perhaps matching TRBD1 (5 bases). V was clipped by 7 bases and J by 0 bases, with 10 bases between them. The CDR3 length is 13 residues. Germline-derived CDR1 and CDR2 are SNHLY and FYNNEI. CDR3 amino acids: CASTRTGSYEQYF. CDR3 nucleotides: TGTGCCAGCACTCGAACAGGCTCCTACGAGCAGTACTTC.

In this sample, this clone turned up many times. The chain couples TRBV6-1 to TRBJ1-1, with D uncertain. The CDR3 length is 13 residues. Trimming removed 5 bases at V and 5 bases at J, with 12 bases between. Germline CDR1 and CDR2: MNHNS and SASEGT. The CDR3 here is CASSSTSGTEAFF. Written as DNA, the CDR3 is TGTGCCAGCAGTTCGACCTCGGGAACTGAAGCTTTCTTT.

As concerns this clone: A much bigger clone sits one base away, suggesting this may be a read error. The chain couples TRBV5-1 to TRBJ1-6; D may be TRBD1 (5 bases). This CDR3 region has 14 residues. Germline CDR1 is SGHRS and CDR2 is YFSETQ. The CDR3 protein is CASGLSEGNSPLHF. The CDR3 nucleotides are TGCGCCAGCGGCTTATCAGAGGGGAATTCACCCCTCCACTTT. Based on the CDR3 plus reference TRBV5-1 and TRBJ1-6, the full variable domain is KAGVTQTPRYLIKTRGQQVTLSCSPISGHRSVSWYQQTPGQGLQFLFEYFSETQRNKGNFPGRFSGRQFSNSRSEMNVSTLELGDSALYLCASGLSEGNSPLHFGNGTRLTVT.

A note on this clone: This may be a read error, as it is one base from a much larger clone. The CDR3 nucleotides read TGCGCCAGCACGGGGGAGAACCAGTACTTC. This sequence encodes CASTGENQYF. The chain joins TRBV5-1 to TRBJ2-5, with a possible D match to TRBD2 (6 bases). The CDR3 covers 10 residues. Germline V CDR1 and CDR2: SGHRS, YFSETQ.

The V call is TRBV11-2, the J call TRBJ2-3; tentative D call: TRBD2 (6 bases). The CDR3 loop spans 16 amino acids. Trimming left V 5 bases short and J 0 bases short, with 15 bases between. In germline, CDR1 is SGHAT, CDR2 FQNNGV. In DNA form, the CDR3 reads TGTGCCAGCAGCACCGGACTATTATATAGCACAGATACGCAGTATTTT. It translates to CASSTGLLYSTDTQYF.

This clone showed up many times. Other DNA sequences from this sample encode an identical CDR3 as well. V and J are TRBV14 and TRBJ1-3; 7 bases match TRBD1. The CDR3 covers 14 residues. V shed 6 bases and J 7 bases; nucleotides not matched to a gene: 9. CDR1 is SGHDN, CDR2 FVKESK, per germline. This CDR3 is CASSQRGQRNTIYF. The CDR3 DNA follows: TGTGCCAGCAGTCAGAGGGGGCAGAGGAACACCATATATTTT.

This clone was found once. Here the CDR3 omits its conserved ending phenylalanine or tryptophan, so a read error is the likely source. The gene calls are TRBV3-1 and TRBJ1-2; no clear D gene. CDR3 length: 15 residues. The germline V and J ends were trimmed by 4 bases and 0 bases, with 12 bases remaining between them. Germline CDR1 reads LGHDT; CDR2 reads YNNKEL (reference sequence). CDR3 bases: TGTGCCAGCAGCCCCACTTTGGGGTCTAACTATGGCTACACCCTC. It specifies CASSPTLGSNYGYTL.

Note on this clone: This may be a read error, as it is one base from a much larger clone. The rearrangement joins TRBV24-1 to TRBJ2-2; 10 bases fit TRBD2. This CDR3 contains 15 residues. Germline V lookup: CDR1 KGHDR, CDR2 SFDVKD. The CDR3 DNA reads TGTGCCGCCAGTGATCTGGTAGCGGGAGGCGGGGAGCTGTTTTTT. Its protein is CAASDLVAGGGELFF.

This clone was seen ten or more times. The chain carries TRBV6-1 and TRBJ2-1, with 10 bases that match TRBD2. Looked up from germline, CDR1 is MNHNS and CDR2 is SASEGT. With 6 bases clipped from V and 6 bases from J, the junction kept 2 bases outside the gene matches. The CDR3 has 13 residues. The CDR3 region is CASRGLATNEQFF. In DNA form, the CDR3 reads TGTGCCAGCAGGGGACTAGCGACCAATGAGCAGTTCTTC.

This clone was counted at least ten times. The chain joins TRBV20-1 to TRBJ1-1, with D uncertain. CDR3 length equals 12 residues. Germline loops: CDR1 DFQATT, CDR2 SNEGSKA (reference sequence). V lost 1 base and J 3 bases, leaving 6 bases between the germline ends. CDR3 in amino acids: CSARGGYTEAFF. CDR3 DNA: TGCAGTGCTAGAGGGGGTTACACTGAAGCTTTCTTT.

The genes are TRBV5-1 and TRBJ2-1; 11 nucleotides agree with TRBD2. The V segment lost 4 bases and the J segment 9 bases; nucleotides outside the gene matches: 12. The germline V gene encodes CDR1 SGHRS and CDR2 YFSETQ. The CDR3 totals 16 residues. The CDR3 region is CASSRGVAGGPSEQFF. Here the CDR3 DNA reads TGCGCCAGCAGCCGCGGCGTAGCGGGAGGGCCGAGTGAGCAGTTCTTC.

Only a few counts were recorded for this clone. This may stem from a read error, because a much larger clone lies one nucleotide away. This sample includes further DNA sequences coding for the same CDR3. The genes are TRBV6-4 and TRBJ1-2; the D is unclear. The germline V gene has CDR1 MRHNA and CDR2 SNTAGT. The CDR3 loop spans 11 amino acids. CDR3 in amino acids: CASRGFTGYTF. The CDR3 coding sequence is TGTGCCAGCAGGGGGTTTACGGGCTACACGTTC.

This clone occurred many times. In nucleotides, the CDR3 is TGTGCCAGTAGTATCGGTAGCGGGAGCTTCTTAGATACGCAGTATTTT. Translation: CASSIGSGSFLDTQYF. This chain connects TRBV19 to TRBJ2-3; 9 nucleotides agree with TRBD2. Germline V gene data show CDR1 as LNHDA and CDR2 as SQIVND (reference sequence). The CDR3 has 16 residues. The ends lost 3 bases at V and 5 bases at J; junction bases unmatched: 9.